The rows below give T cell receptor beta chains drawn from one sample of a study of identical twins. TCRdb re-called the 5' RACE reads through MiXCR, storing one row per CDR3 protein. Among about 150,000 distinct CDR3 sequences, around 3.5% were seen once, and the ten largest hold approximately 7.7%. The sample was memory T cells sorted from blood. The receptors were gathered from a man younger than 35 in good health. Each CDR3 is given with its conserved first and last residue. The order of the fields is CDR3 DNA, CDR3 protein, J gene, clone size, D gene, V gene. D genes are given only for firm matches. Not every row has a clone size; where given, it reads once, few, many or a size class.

CDR3nt: TGTGCCAGCCGCAGTGAAGATCTCAGGCTGGTAATGAACACTGAAGCTTTCTTT
CDR3aa: CASRSEDLRLVMNTEAFF
j_gene: TRBJ1-1
abundance: few
d_gene: .
v_gene: TRBV21-1

CDR3nt: TGTGCCAGCAGCCCTCCGGGACAGGGGTACAATGAGCAGTTCTTC
CDR3aa: CASSPPGQGYNEQFF
j_gene: TRBJ2-1
abundance: many
d_gene: TRBD1
v_gene: TRBV3-1

CDR3nt: TGTGCCAGCAGTCTACGGGGCGGGACTAGCACAGATACGCAGTATTTT
CDR3aa: CASSLRGGTSTDTQYF
j_gene: TRBJ2-3
abundance: many
d_gene: .
v_gene: TRBV12-3/TRBV12-4

CDR3nt: TGCGCCAGCAGCTTTGGACAGGGGGCTTTCGATGAGCAGTTCTTC
CDR3aa: CASSFGQGAFDEQFF
j_gene: TRBJ2-1
abundance: many
d_gene: TRBD1
v_gene: TRBV5-1

CDR3nt: TGTGCCAGTAGTATCTTTCTAGCGGGCGAGCAGTTCTTC
CDR3aa: CASSIFLAGEQFF
j_gene: TRBJ2-1
abundance: .
d_gene: TRBD2
v_gene: TRBV19

CDR3nt: TGTGCCATCAGTGACAGGGGAAGTGGCAATCAGCCCCAGCATTTT
CDR3aa: CAISDRGSGNQPQHF
j_gene: TRBJ1-5
abundance: many
d_gene: .
v_gene: TRBV10-3

CDR3nt: TGTGCCAGCAGCTTAGAGGGCCTCTACGAGCAGTACTTC
CDR3aa: CASSLEGLYEQYF
j_gene: TRBJ2-7
abundance: many
d_gene: .
v_gene: TRBV7-2

CDR3nt: TGTGCCAGCTCACCACCCGCAGGGTGGAATGAGCAGTTCTTC
CDR3aa: CASSPPAGWNEQFF
j_gene: TRBJ2-1
abundance: .
d_gene: .
v_gene: TRBV18

CDR3nt: TGTGCCAGTAGTGGCGGCAACTCCTACAATGAGCAGTTCTTC
CDR3aa: CASSGGNSYNEQFF
j_gene: TRBJ2-1
abundance: few
d_gene: .
v_gene: TRBV19

CDR3nt: TGTGCCAGCAGCCAGGCGGGTGCGCTTACGCAGTATTTT
CDR3aa: CASSQAGALTQYF
j_gene: TRBJ2-3
abundance: many
d_gene: .
v_gene: TRBV14

CDR3nt: TGCAGCGCCAGGGGGAGGGGGGCCAACGTCCTGACTTTC
CDR3aa: CSARGRGANVLTF
j_gene: TRBJ2-6
abundance: many
d_gene: .
v_gene: TRBV29-1

CDR3nt: TGTGCCAGCAGCGATAGCCTTGGTGGCTACACCTTC
CDR3aa: CASSDSLGGYTF
j_gene: TRBJ1-2
abundance: many
d_gene: .
v_gene: TRBV6-1

CDR3nt: TGTGCCACCAGCGACAACTATGGCTACACCTTC
CDR3aa: CATSDNYGYTF
j_gene: TRBJ1-2
abundance: many
d_gene: .
v_gene: TRBV24-1

CDR3nt: TGTGCCAGCAGCCAGGACCGAAATGCGAATGAGCAGTTCTTC
CDR3aa: CASSQDRNANEQFF
j_gene: TRBJ2-1
abundance: .
d_gene: .
v_gene: TRBV7-3

CDR3nt: TGCACCGACGACAGGGGAGAGTTCCGGACTAATGAAAAACTGTTTTTT
CDR3aa: CTDDRGEFRTNEKLFF
j_gene: TRBJ1-4
abundance: many
d_gene: TRBD1
v_gene: TRBV29-1

CDR3nt: TGTGCCAGCAGCAACCGGAGGGGTGAGCAGTTCTTC
CDR3aa: CASSNRRGEQFF
j_gene: TRBJ2-1
abundance: few
d_gene: .
v_gene: TRBV5-6

CDR3nt: TGTGCCAGCTCACTAGGGGGCACGGACACTGAAGCTTTCTTT
CDR3aa: CASSLGGTDTEAFF
j_gene: TRBJ1-1
abundance: few
d_gene: TRBD1
v_gene: TRBV18

CDR3nt: TGTGCCAGCAGCCCTGGCCGGGACAGGTCTACGGAGCAGTTCTTC
CDR3aa: CASSPGRDRSTEQFF
j_gene: TRBJ2-1
abundance: once
d_gene: TRBD1
v_gene: TRBV6-4

CDR3nt: TGTGCCAGCAGCCAAGTCGGCGAGCAGTACTTC
CDR3aa: CASSQVGEQYF
j_gene: TRBJ2-7
abundance: many
d_gene: .
v_gene: TRBV3-1

CDR3nt: TGTGCCAGCAGTTACACGTCCAGGGGTAGAGCCAACGTCCTGACTTTC
CDR3aa: CASSYTSRGRANVLTF
j_gene: TRBJ2-6
abundance: many
d_gene: .
v_gene: TRBV6-5

CDR3nt: TGTGCCAGCAGTTCACGGAGCTCCGGACAAATGACGTACGAGCAGTACTTC
CDR3aa: CASSSRSSGQMTYEQYF
j_gene: TRBJ2-7
abundance: many
d_gene: .
v_gene: TRBV6-2/TRBV6-3

CDR3nt: TGTGCCAGCAGCGCGAGACTAGCGGGAGACAATGAGCAGTTCTTC
CDR3aa: CASSARLAGDNEQFF
j_gene: TRBJ2-1
abundance: many
d_gene: TRBD2
v_gene: TRBV7-7

CDR3nt: TGTGCCAGCAGTTTAAAAGGGGGCAGCAATCAGCCCCAGCATTTT
CDR3aa: CASSLKGGSNQPQHF
j_gene: TRBJ1-5
abundance: many
d_gene: TRBD1
v_gene: TRBV28

CDR3nt: TGTGCCAGCGGACCCGTCCCGGGACAGAGCTACGAGCAGTACTTC
CDR3aa: CASGPVPGQSYEQYF
j_gene: TRBJ2-7
abundance: many
d_gene: TRBD1
v_gene: TRBV5-5

CDR3nt: TGTGCCAGCAGCCAAGAGGGGCTAGCGGGAGTTGGGGCCAACGTCCTGACTTTC
CDR3aa: CASSQEGLAGVGANVLTF
j_gene: TRBJ2-6
abundance: many
d_gene: TRBD2
v_gene: TRBV3-1

CDR3nt: TGCGCCAGCAGCTTCAAGGGTAGTGGCACAGATACGCAGTATTTT
CDR3aa: CASSFKGSGTDTQYF
j_gene: TRBJ2-3
abundance: many
d_gene: .
v_gene: TRBV5-1

CDR3nt: TGCAGTGCTAGCGGTAAAAGAAGCTCCTATAATTCACCCCTCCACTTT
CDR3aa: CSASGKRSSYNSPLHF
j_gene: TRBJ1-6
abundance: .
d_gene: .
v_gene: TRBV20-1

CDR3nt: TGCGCCAGCAGCGGGGAGAGTTACCAAGAGACCCAGTACTTC
CDR3aa: CASSGESYQETQYF
j_gene: TRBJ2-5
abundance: many
d_gene: .
v_gene: TRBV5-1

CDR3nt: TGCGCCAGCAGCTTTCAAGCGAACACTGAAGCTTTCTTT
CDR3aa: CASSFQANTEAFF
j_gene: TRBJ1-1
abundance: many
d_gene: .
v_gene: TRBV5-1

CDR3nt: TGCGCCAGCAGCTTGGCCTTGGGGACTAGCGGTGATACGCAGTATTTT
CDR3aa: CASSLALGTSGDTQYF
j_gene: TRBJ2-3
abundance: many
d_gene: TRBD2
v_gene: TRBV5-1

CDR3nt: TGCAGTGCCCCGGGACAGCTAAACTATGGCTACACCTTC
CDR3aa: CSAPGQLNYGYTF
j_gene: TRBJ1-2
abundance: many
d_gene: TRBD1
v_gene: TRBV20-1

CDR3nt: TGTGCCAGCAGTCCTCCGGGGGTGATGAACACTGAAGCTTTCTTT
CDR3aa: CASSPPGVMNTEAFF
j_gene: TRBJ1-1
abundance: .
d_gene: .
v_gene: TRBV27

CDR3nt: TGTGCCAGCAGCCCACGGACAGGGAATACCGGGGAGCTGTTTTTT
CDR3aa: CASSPRTGNTGELFF
j_gene: TRBJ2-2
abundance: many
d_gene: TRBD1
v_gene: TRBV7-8

CDR3nt: TGTGCCAGCAGCCGTAGAGGGGACATGTCCTACAATGAGCAGTTCTTC
CDR3aa: CASSRRGDMSYNEQFF
j_gene: TRBJ2-1
abundance: many
d_gene: .
v_gene: TRBV11-2

CDR3nt: TGTGCCAGCAGCTTGTGGGGACAGAGCACAGATACGCAGTATTTT
CDR3aa: CASSLWGQSTDTQYF
j_gene: TRBJ2-3
abundance: few
d_gene: TRBD1
v_gene: TRBV7-2

CDR3nt: TGTGCCAGCGGTAGTGGTGGGAGTTCTCAGTATGGCTACACCTTC
CDR3aa: CASGSGGSSQYGYTF
j_gene: TRBJ1-2
abundance: many
d_gene: .
v_gene: TRBV6-1

CDR3nt: TGTGCCAGTAGTATCGGCGGTGGCTCCTACAATGAGCAGTTCTTC
CDR3aa: CASSIGGGSYNEQFF
j_gene: TRBJ2-1
abundance: few
d_gene: .
v_gene: TRBV19

CDR3nt: TGTGCCAGCAGCCAAGGACAGGGGGCAAATTCACCCCTCCACTTT
CDR3aa: CASSQGQGANSPLHF
j_gene: TRBJ1-6
abundance: many
d_gene: TRBD1
v_gene: TRBV3-1

CDR3nt: TGTGCCAGCAGCCCAAACTCCGGGACTAGCAATACCGGGGAGCTGTTTTTT
CDR3aa: CASSPNSGTSNTGELFF
j_gene: TRBJ2-2
abundance: .
d_gene: TRBD2
v_gene: TRBV9

CDR3nt: TGTGCCAGCAGCTTAGCGTCTGGCAAAGAGACCCAGTACTTC
CDR3aa: CASSLASGKETQYF
j_gene: TRBJ2-5
abundance: many
d_gene: .
v_gene: TRBV11-2

CDR3nt: TGTGCCAGCAGCCCCCTAAAACGGACGGCTACCTACGAGCAGTACTTC
CDR3aa: CASSPLKRTATYEQYF
j_gene: TRBJ2-7
abundance: many
d_gene: .
v_gene: TRBV11-2

CDR3nt: TGTGCCAGCTCACCACGTGAGGCCGAGCAGTTCTTC
CDR3aa: CASSPREAEQFF
j_gene: TRBJ2-1
abundance: many
d_gene: .
v_gene: TRBV18

CDR3nt: TGTGCCAGCAGCCAAGATAAGCGCGACAGGGGAGAGGACACTGAAGCTTTCTTT
CDR3aa: CASSQDKRDRGEDTEAFF
j_gene: TRBJ1-1
abundance: many
d_gene: TRBD1
v_gene: TRBV4-2

CDR3nt: TGTGCCATCAGTGACAAGAGGGGAGAGACCCAGTACTTC
CDR3aa: CAISDKRGETQYF
j_gene: TRBJ2-5
abundance: few
d_gene: .
v_gene: TRBV10-3

CDR3nt: TGTGCCAGCAGCCAAGTCGGCCTCTACGAGCAGTACTTC
CDR3aa: CASSQVGLYEQYF
j_gene: TRBJ2-7
abundance: many
d_gene: .
v_gene: TRBV3-1

CDR3nt: TGCGCCAGCAGCTCCCCTCAGGGGGTGACTGAAGCTTTCTTT
CDR3aa: CASSSPQGVTEAFF
j_gene: TRBJ1-1
abundance: many
d_gene: TRBD1
v_gene: TRBV4-1

CDR3nt: TGCAGCGCTGGACTAGCTGGTCCTGAGCAGTTCTTC
CDR3aa: CSAGLAGPEQFF
j_gene: TRBJ2-1
abundance: many
d_gene: TRBD2
v_gene: TRBV29-1

CDR3nt: TGTGCCATCAGTCTTGACAGGACGAACACTGAAGCTTTCTTT
CDR3aa: CAISLDRTNTEAFF
j_gene: TRBJ1-1
abundance: many
d_gene: .
v_gene: TRBV10-3

CDR3nt: TGTGCCAGCAGTTCGGGGGGATGGGAGCTGTTTTTT
CDR3aa: CASSSGGWELFF
j_gene: TRBJ2-2
abundance: many
d_gene: TRBD2
v_gene: TRBV2

CDR3nt: TGCGCCAGCAGCTTGTCAGTGACTAGCGGCTACAATGAGCAGTTCTTC
CDR3aa: CASSLSVTSGYNEQFF
j_gene: TRBJ2-1
abundance: many
d_gene: TRBD2
v_gene: TRBV5-1